The 3 T cell receptor beta chains listed next were all sequenced from one sample in a study of blood T cell repertoires in COVID-19. Profiled with immunoSEQ multiplex PCR; TCRdb holds only in-frame clones, not every one. The data show around 160,000 clones, with approximately 81% seen just once and 35% to 40% held by the top ten. The sample comprised peripheral blood. These receptors originate from a human donor in a cohort sampled during active COVID-19.

The chain combines TRBV7-9 with TRBJ1-5; 9 nucleotides line up with TRBD1. CDR3 length: 15 residues. V lost 1 base to trimming and J lost 10 bases; unmatched junction nucleotides: 8. Looked up from germline, CDR1 is SEHNR and CDR2 is FQNEAQ (reference sequence). This CDR3 is CASSLGDRVHAPQHF. CDR3 DNA: TGTGCCAGCAGCTTAGGGGACAGGGTGCATGCTCCCCAGCATTTT. Full variable domain (missing parts from reference TRBV7-9 and TRBJ1-5): DTGVSQNPRHKITKRGQNVTFRCDPISEHNRLYWYRQTLGQGPEFLTYFQNEAQLEKSRLLSDRFSAERPKGSFSTLEIQRTEQGDSAMYLCASSLGDRVHAPQHFGDGTRLSIL.

This chain joins TRBV7-2 and TRBJ2-1, with TRBD1 matching 9 bases. J lost 8 bases, V lost 2 bases, and 1 base had no gene match. CDR1 and CDR2 from the germline V gene are SGHTA and FQGNSA. This CDR3 contains 13 residues. The chain's CDR3 is CASSLTGGYEQFF. The CDR3 DNA is TGTGCCAGCAGCTTAACAGGGGGCTATGAGCAGTTCTTC.

The V call is TRBV3-1 (or the pseudogene TRBV3-2), the J call TRBJ1-6; the D is unclear. The V and J ends lost 4 bases and 9 bases respectively, with 10 bases between them. The CDR3 consists of 13 residues. Germline CDR1 is LGHDT and CDR2 is YNNKEL (reference sequence). The CDR3 is CASSPRKSSPLHF. In DNA form, the CDR3 reads TGTGCCAGCAGCCCGAGGAAGAGTTCACCCCTCCACTTT.